This entry lists 20 T cell receptor beta chains sequenced from one sample in a study of preoperative IRX-2 immunotherapy in early breast cancer. Treatment in this sample: preoperative locoregional IRX-2 cytokine immunotherapy. Libraries were prepared by immunoSEQ multiplex PCR; TCRdb keeps only in-frame clonotypes and omits some of them. The data contain tens of thousands of clones, approximately 72% of them singletons. Source: lymph node tissue, taken after IRX-2 immunotherapy. The receptors come from a human donor with breast cancer.

The CDR3, as DNA: TGTGCCAGCTCACCTCAAAAGGGAGTTAACGAGCAGTACTTC. It yields the protein CASSPQKGVNEQYF. The chain joins TRBV18 to TRBJ2-7, with D tentatively TRBD2 (5 bases). The CDR3 runs 14 residues. Trimming left V 3 bases short and J 5 bases short, with 14 bases between. Germline V gene data show CDR1 as KGHSH and CDR2 as LQKENI.

Points on this clone: X is used for the amino acid whose nucleotide is unread or ambiguous. This rearrangement joins TRBV5-1 to TRBJ2-5; 7 positions agree with TRBD2. The CDR3 is made up of 16 amino acids. Germline lookup yields CDR1 SGHRS and CDR2 YFSETQ. With V trimmed by 1 base and J by 5 bases, 11 bases remained unmatched. In nucleotides, the CDR3 is TGCGCCAGCAGCTTGCTCACGGCGGGGGTGGGKGAGACCCAGTACTTC. Translating gives CASSLLTAGVXETQYF. The full-length CDR3 reads as CASSLLTAGVGETQYF.

This sequence joins TRBV18 and TRBJ1-5; 8 bases are a match to TRBD1. CDR3 length equals 12 residues. Germline values: CDR1 KGHSH, CDR2 LQKENI. The V segment lost 5 bases and the J segment 13 bases; nucleotides outside the gene matches: 7. In DNA, the CDR3 is TGTGCCAGCTCAAACCAGCAGGGGGCGCAGCATTTT. Translating it yields CASSNQQGAQHF. Complete variable domain (other parts from reference TRBV18 and TRBJ1-5): NAGVMQNPRHLVRRRGQEARLRCSPMKGHSHVYWYRQLPEEGLKFMVYLQKENIIDESGMPKERFSAEFPKEGPSILRIQQVVRGDSAAYFCASSNQQGAQHFGDGTRLSIL.

The rearrangement links TRBV7-5 to TRBJ2-7; TRBD1, the D gene given by the table, was not confirmed from the DNA. TRBV7-5 is designated a pseudogene. The CDR3 runs to 15 residues. The CDR3 DNA sequence: TGTGCCAGCAGCTTAGGCCCTGACAGGTCCTACGAGCAGTACTTC. Its translation is CASSLGPDRSYEQYF.

The rearrangement uses TRBV28 and TRBJ2-7; D is tentatively TRBD1 or TRBD2 (5 bases each). V was trimmed by 9 bases and J by 1 base, leaving 16 bases between them. Per the germline V gene, CDR1 is MDHEN and CDR2 is SYDVKM. The CDR3 consists of 14 residues. The chain's CDR3 is CASGLGTRSYEQYF. As DNA, the CDR3 is TGTGCCAGTGGACTCGGGACCCGATCCTACGAGCAGTACTTC.

This chain uses TRBV6-8 with TRBJ2-7; 9 bases agree with TRBD1. Looked up from germline, CDR1 is MNHGY and CDR2 is SAAAGT. The CDR3 has 14 residues. Germline trimming cut 10 bases from V and 4 bases from J; bases unmatched to any gene: 11. CDR3 loop: CAIKPGDREYEQYF. The CDR3 nucleotides read TGTGCCATCAAGCCCGGGGACAGGGAGTACGAGCAGTACTTC.

The chain has TRBV29-1 and TRBJ1-1; unclear D gene. Trimming stripped 5 bases from V and 0 bases from J, with 19 bases between. The CDR3 spans 16 residues. CDR1 SQVTM and CDR2 ANQGSEA come from the germline V gene. The CDR3 nucleotides read TGCAGCGTTATCCCAACGGGGAGGGCCATGAACACTGAAGCTTTCTTT. Translating it yields CSVIPTGRAMNTEAFF. Together with reference TRBV29-1 and TRBJ1-1, the CDR3 gives the full variable domain: SAVISQKPSRDICQRGTSLTIQCQVDSQVTMMFWYRQQPGQSLTLIATANQGSEATYESGFVIDKFPISRPNLTFSTLTVSNMSPEDSSIYLCSVIPTGRAMNTEAFFGQGTRLTVV.

V and J are TRBV11-3 and TRBJ1-1; tentatively, D is TRBD1 (5 bases). The CDR3 loop spans 17 amino acids. V was cut by 3 bases and J by 6 bases, with 23 bases left in between. Germline lookup yields CDR1 SGHNT and CDR2 YENEEA. The CDR3 nucleotides read TGTGCCAGCAGCTTGGGTAAAGGAGGGGAGGCTAACCCTGAAGCTTTCTTT. Amino acid sequence: CASSLGKGGEANPEAFF.

The genes are TRBV28 and TRBJ1-1; 10 bases line up with TRBD1. Trimming took 1 base from V and 10 from J; bases not matched to a gene: 12. The CDR3 has 16 amino acids. Germline CDR1 reads MDHEN; CDR2 reads SYDVKM. For the CDR3, the DNA is TGTGCCAGCAGTTTATACTCCGGGACAGGGGAAAAAGGAGCTTTCTTT. Its translation: CASSLYSGTGEKGAFF.

V usage is TRBV14 and J usage is TRBJ2-1; 9 bases align to TRBD1. This CDR3 region has 17 residues. CDR1 and CDR2 (germline): SGHDN, FVKESK. V lost 0 bases to trimming and J lost 6 bases; unmatched junction nucleotides: 9. CDR3 nucleotide sequence: TGTGCCAGCAGCCAAGAACTTGGACAGGGGAGCAGCAATGAGCAGTTCTTC. Translating it yields CASSQELGQGSSNEQFF.

This rearrangement joins TRBV6-8 to TRBJ2-3; D may be TRBD2 (5 bases). Trimming removed 2 bases at V and 4 bases at J, with 13 bases between. CDR3 length equals 15 residues. Germline V CDR1 and CDR2: MNHGY, SAAAGT. The CDR3 sequence is CASSYPAGDADTQYF. The CDR3 DNA reads TGTGCCAGCAGTTACCCGGCCGGGGATGCAGATACGCAGTATTTT.

This clone was observed a few times. CDR3 DNA sequence: TGTGCCAGCAGTTCAGAGCTACCATCGAACTACTACGAGCAGTACTTC. It encodes CASSSELPSNYYEQYF. The J gene is TRBJ2-7, the V gene TRBV28, with no clear D. The length of the CDR3 is 16 residues. From germline, CDR1 is MDHEN and CDR2 SYDVKM. With 4 bases removed from V and 3 bases from J, the gap between germline ends came to 19 bases.

The V call is TRBV6-8, the J call TRBJ1-1, with a possible D match to TRBD1 (6 bases). Trimming took off 6 bases at V and 0 bases at J, with 20 bases between the two ends. The length of the CDR3 is 17 residues. The V gene's germline CDR1 is MNHGY and CDR2 SAAAGT. The CDR3 protein is CASSYRRGSLMNTEAFF. The CDR3 nucleotides read TGTGCCAGCAGCTATAGGAGGGGGTCTCTCATGAACACTGAAGCTTTCTTT.

This chain connects TRBV7-7 to TRBJ2-2, with 7 nucleotides matching TRBD2. J gave up 0 bases and V 5 bases, and 15 bases lay outside the gene matches. Germline values: CDR1 SSHAT, CDR2 FNYEAQ (reference sequence). The CDR3 consists of 19 residues. The CDR3 DNA follows: TGTGCCAGCAGCCTAGGGAGGGGACCCCGGGGTACGAACACCGGGGAGCTGTTTTTT. Translation gives CASSLGRGPRGTNTGELFF.

The DNA of the CDR3 is TGCGCCAGCAGCTTGGGTTTGAACGGGTACTCCTACAATGAGCAGTTCTTC. It codes for CASSLGLNGYSYNEQFF. This chain links TRBV5-1 with TRBJ2-1; D remains unclear. From germline, CDR1 is SGHRS and CDR2 YFSETQ. CDR3 length: 17 amino acids. V lost 0 bases, J lost 0 bases, and 13 bases lay in between.

This clone occurred once. The gene calls are TRBV11-3 and TRBJ2-1, with D tentatively TRBD1 or TRBD2 (6 bases each). The V end lost 5 bases, the J end lost 5 bases, and 25 bases lay between the germline ends. CDR3 size: 18 residues. Germline lookup yields CDR1 SGHNT and CDR2 YENEEA. Written as DNA, the CDR3 is TGTGCCAGCAGCCAAGTATCCCCCCCGGGGGCCGAAGACAATGAGCAGTTCTTC. Amino acids: CASSQVSPPGAEDNEQFF.

This clone occurred once. The chain employs TRBV5-1 and TRBJ1-2; D is undetermined. The CDR3 is 15 residues long. CDR1 is SGHRS and CDR2 is YFSETQ in the germline V gene. Trimming left V 0 bases short and J 0 bases short, with 9 bases between. CDR3 nucleotides: TGCGCCAGCAGCTTGGAAAGGAATCCTAACTATGGCTACACCTTC. Its translation is CASSLERNPNYGYTF.

The V call is TRBV29-1, the J call TRBJ1-3; possible D gene TRBD1, 5 bases. V lost 2 bases, J lost 2 bases, and 10 bases lay in between. CDR1 is SQVTM, CDR2 ANQGSEA, per germline. CDR3 length: 14 residues. The CDR3 loop is CSVELGEPGNTIYF. The DNA for the CDR3 is TGCAGCGTTGAATTAGGGGAACCTGGAAACACCATATATTTT.

The chain links TRBV28 to TRBJ1-5; TRBD1 matches at 8 bases. Germline V CDR1 and CDR2: MDHEN, SYDVKM. The J segment lost 4 bases and the V segment lost 6 bases, leaving 14 bases of the junction unmatched. The CDR3 is 17 amino acids. For the CDR3, the DNA is TGTGCCAGCAGCCTTAATACCGGGACAGGTATTAATCAGCCCCAGCATTTT. This encodes CASSLNTGTGINQPQHF.

The gene calls are TRBV19 and TRBJ2-7; D gene ambiguous. Trimming removed 0 bases at V and 2 bases at J, with 2 bases between. The CDR3 length is 12 residues. Germline CDR1 is LNHDA and CDR2 is SQIVND (reference sequence). This CDR3 reads CASSIEPYEQYF. CDR3 coding DNA: TGTGCCAGTAGTATAGAGCCCTACGAGCAGTACTTC.